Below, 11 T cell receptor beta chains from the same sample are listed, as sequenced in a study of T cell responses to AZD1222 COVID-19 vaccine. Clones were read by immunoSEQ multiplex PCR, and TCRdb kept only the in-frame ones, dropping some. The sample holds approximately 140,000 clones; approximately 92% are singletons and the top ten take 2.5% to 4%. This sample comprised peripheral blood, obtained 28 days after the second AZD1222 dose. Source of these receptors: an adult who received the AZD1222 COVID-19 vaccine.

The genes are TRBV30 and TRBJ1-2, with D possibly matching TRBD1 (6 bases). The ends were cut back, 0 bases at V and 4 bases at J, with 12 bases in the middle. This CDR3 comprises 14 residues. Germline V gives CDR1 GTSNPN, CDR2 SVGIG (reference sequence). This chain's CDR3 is CAWSVPRTVYGYTF. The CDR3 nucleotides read TGTGCCTGGAGTGTACCCAGGACAGTCTATGGCTACACCTTC.

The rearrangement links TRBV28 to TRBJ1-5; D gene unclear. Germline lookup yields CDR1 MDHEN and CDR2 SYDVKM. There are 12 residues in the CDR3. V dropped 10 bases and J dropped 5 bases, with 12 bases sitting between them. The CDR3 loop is CATRVWDQPQHF. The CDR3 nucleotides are TGTGCCACCCGAGTCTGGGATCAGCCCCAGCATTTT.

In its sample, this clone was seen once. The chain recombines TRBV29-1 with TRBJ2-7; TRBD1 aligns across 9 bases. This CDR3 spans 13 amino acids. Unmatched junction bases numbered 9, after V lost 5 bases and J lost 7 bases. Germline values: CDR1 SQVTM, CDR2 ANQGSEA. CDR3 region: CSVLGDRVREQYF. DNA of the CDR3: TGCAGCGTTCTCGGGGACAGGGTAAGGGAGCAGTACTTC.

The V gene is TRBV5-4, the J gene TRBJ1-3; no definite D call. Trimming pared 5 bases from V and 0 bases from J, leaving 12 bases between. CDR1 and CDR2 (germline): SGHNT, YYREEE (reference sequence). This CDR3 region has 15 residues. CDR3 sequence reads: CASRRNRDSGNTIYF. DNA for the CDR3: TGTGCCAGCAGGCGGAACCGGGACTCTGGAAACACCATATATTTT.

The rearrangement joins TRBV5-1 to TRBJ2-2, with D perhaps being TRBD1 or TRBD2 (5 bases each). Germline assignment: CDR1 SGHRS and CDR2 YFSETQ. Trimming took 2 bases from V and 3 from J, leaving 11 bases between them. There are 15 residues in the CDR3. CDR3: CASSLGTGHTGELFF. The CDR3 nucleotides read TGCGCCAGCAGCTTAGGGACGGGACACACCGGGGAGCTGTTTTTT.

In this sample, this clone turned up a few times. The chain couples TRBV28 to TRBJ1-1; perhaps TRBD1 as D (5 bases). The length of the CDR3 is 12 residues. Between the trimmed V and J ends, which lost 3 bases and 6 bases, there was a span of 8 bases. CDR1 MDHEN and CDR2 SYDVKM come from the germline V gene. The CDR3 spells CASSFRGSEAFF. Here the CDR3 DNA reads TGTGCCAGCAGTTTTCGGGGCTCTGAAGCTTTCTTT.

As DNA, the CDR3 is TGTGCCAGCTCACCAGGGACGGCGCGTTACGAGCAGTACTTC. This encodes CASSPGTARYEQYF. The chain carries TRBV18 and TRBJ2-7, with D perhaps given as TRBD1 or TRBD2 (5 bases each). Germline V gene sequence: CDR1 KGHSH, CDR2 LQKENI. Between the trimmed V and J ends, which lost 2 bases and 4 bases, there was a span of 12 bases. The CDR3 covers 14 residues. Complete variable domain (other parts from reference TRBV18 and TRBJ2-7): NAGVMQNPRHLVRRRGQEARLRCSPMKGHSHVYWYRQLPEEGLKFMVYLQKENIIDESGMPKERFSAEFPKEGPSILRIQQVVRGDSAAYFCASSPGTARYEQYFGPGTRLTVT.

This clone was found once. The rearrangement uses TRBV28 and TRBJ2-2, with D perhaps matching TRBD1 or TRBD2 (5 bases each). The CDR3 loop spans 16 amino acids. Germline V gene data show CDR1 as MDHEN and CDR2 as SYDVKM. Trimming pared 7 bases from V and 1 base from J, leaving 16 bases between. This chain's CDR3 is CASNPAGAKNTGELFF. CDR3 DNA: TGTGCCAGCAACCCGGCCGGGGCTAAGAACACCGGGGAGCTGTTTTTT. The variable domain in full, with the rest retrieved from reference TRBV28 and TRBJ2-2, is DVKVTQSSRYLVKRTGEKVFLECVQDMDHENMFWYRQDPGLGLRLIYFSYDVKMKEKGDIPEGYSVSREKKERFSLILESASTNQTSMYLCASNPAGAKNTGELFFGEGSRLTVL.

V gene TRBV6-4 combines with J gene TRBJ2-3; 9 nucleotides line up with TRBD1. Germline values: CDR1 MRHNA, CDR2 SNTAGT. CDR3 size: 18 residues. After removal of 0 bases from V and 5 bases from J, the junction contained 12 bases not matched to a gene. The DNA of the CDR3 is TGTGCCAGCAGTGACTCGGGGGGGCCGGGACAGGGCGGAGATACGCAGTATTTT. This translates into CASSDSGGPGQGGDTQYF.

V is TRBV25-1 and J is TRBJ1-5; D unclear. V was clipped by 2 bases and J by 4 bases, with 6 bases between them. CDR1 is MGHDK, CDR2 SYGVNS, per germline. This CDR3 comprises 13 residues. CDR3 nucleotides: TGTGCCAGCAGTGAAGGTCTTAATCAGCCCCAGCATTTT. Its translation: CASSEGLNQPQHF.

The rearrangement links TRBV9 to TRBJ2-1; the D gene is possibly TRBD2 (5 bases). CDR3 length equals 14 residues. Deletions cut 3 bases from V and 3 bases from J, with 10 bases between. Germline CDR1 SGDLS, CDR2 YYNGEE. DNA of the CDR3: TGTGCCAGCAGCGGTTCGGACTTCTACAATGAGCAGTTCTTC. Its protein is CASSGSDFYNEQFF.